This T cell receptor (beta chain) was recorded in a study of T-cell reconstitution after alpha-beta-depleted transplantation in children. General observations from the study: Diversity and T-cell counts at one year after transplant derived mostly from new T cells. Several hundred rapidly expanded clones from non-depleted graft cells reportedly supplied alpha-beta T cells about two months post-transplant.

This clonotype has a count of ten or more. Its antigen is undetermined. It was with unique molecular identifiers that the TCRbeta library was prepared. TCRdb fed the PCR reads into MiXCR, producing one record per CDR3 protein. The data contain around 250,000 distinct CDR3 sequences, around 25% of them seen just once; the ten biggest clones take up roughly 2.5%. The CDR3 loop spans 13 amino acids. Germline trimming cut 5 bases from V and 13 bases from J; bases unmatched to any gene: 9. This chain links TRBV12-3 or TRBV12-4 with TRBJ2-1; 9 nucleotides agree with TRBD2. The source is a girl under 10 years old with Fanconi anemia, due to receive a stem cell transplant. Sample: PBMCs, taken before TCRalphabeta/CD19-depleted stem cell transplant. In nucleotides, the CDR3 is TGTGCCAGCAGTGTAAACCCCGGGACTAGCCAGTTCTTC. It is translated as CASSVNPGTSQFF.